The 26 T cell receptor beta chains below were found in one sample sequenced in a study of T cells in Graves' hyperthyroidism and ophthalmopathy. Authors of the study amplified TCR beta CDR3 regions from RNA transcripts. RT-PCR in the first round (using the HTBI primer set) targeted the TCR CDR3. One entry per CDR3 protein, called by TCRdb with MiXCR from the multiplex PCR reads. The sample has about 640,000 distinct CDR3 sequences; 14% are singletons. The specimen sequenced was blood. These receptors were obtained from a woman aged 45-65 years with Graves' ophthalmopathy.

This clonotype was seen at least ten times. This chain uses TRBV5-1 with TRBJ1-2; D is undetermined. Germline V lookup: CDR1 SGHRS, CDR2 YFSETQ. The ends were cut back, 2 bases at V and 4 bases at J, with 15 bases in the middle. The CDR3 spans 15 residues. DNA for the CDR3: TGCGCCAGCAGCTTATTTGTGGGTCAAGGCTATGGCTACACCTTC. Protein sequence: CASSLFVGQGYGYTF.

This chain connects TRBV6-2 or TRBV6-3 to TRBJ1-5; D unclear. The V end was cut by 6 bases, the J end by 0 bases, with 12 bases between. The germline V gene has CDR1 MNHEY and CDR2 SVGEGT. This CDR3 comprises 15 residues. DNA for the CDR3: TGTGCCAGCAGAATCGGACGGATTAGCAATCAGCCCCAGCATTTT. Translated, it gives CASRIGRISNQPQHF.

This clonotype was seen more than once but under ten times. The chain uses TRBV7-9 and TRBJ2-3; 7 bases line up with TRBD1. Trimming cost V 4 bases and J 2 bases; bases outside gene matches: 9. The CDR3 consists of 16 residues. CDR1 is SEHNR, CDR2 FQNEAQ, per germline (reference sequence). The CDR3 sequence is CASSSLTGIPTDTQYF. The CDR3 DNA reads TGTGCCAGCAGCTCGCTGACAGGGATCCCCACAGATACGCAGTATTTT.

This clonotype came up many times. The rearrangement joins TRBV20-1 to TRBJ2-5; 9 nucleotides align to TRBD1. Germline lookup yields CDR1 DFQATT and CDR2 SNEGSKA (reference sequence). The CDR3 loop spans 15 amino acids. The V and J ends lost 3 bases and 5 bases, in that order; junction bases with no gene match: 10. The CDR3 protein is CSARSSLQGAETQYF. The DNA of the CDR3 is TGCAGTGCTAGGTCTTCACTACAGGGGGCCGAGACCCAGTACTTC.

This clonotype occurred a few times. The CDR3 DNA is TGTGCCAGCAGCACCCCAGGACCCCTCCACTTT. Translating it yields CASSTPGPLHF. This rearrangement joins TRBV6-2 or TRBV6-3 to TRBJ1-6; D is undetermined. Germline V gene sequence: CDR1 MNHEY, CDR2 SVGEGT. The CDR3 contains 11 residues. V shed 6 bases and J shed 12 bases, with 9 bases lying between them.

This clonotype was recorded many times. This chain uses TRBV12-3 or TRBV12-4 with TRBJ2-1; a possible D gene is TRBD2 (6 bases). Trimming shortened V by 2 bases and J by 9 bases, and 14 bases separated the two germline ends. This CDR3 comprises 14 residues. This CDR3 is CASSLNYQAGEQFF. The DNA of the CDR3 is TGTGCCAGCAGTTTAAATTATCAAGCGGGTGAGCAGTTCTTC.

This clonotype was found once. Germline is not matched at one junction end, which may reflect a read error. CDR3 loop: CASRGTGEHQPRHF. The CDR3 nucleotides read TGTGCCAGCAGGGGGACAGGGGAGCATCAGCCCCGGCATTTT. The rearrangement links TRBV6-1 to TRBJ1-5, with 10 nucleotides matching TRBD1. Per germline, CDR1 MNHNS and CDR2 SASEGT. The CDR3 covers 14 residues.

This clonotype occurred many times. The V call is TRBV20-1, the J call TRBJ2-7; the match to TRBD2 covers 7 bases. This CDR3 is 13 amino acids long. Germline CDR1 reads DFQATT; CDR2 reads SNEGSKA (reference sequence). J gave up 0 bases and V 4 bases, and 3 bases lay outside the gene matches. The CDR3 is CSATGTISYEQYF. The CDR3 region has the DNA TGCAGTGCTACCGGGACTATCTCCTACGAGCAGTACTTC.

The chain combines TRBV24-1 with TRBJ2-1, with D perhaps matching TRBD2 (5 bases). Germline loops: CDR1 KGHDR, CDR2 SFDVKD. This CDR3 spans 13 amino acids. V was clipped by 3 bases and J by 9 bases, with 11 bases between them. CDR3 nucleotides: TGTGCCACCAGTGATGCCCACCGGGGTGAGCAGTTCTTC. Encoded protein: CATSDAHRGEQFF.

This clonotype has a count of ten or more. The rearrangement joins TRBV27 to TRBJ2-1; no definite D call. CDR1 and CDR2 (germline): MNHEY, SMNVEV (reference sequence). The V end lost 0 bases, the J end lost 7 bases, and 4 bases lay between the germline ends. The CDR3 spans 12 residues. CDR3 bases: TGTGCCAGCAGTTTATCGACAAATGAGCAGTTCTTC. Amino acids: CASSLSTNEQFF.

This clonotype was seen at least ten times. The CDR3 protein is CASSWTGLETQYF. The CDR3 nucleotides read TGCGCCAGCAGTTGGACAGGGTTGGAGACCCAGTACTTC. The chain has TRBV5-1 and TRBJ2-5; 8 nucleotides line up with TRBD1. Losses at the gene ends were 5 bases for V and 5 bases for J; bases not matched to a gene: 5. This CDR3 is built from 13 residues. The germline V gene has CDR1 SGHRS and CDR2 YFSETQ. Variable domain in full (rest from reference TRBV5-1 and TRBJ2-5): KAGVTQTPRYLIKTRGQQVTLSCSPISGHRSVSWYQQTPGQGLQFLFEYFSETQRNKGNFPGRFSGRQFSNSRSEMNVSTLELGDSALYLCASSWTGLETQYFGPGTRLLVL.

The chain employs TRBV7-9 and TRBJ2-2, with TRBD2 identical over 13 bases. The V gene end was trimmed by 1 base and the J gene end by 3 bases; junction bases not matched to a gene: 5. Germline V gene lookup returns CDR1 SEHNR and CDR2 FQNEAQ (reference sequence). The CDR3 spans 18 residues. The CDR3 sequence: CASSLGLAGGSDTGELFF. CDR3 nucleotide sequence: TGTGCCAGCAGCTTAGGACTAGCGGGAGGTTCGGACACCGGGGAGCTGTTTTTT.

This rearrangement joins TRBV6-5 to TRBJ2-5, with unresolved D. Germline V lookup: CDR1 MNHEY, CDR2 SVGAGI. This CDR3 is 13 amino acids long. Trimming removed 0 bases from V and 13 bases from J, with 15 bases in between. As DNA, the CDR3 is TGTGCCAGCAGTTACTCGATTTTGTCTAGTACGTACTTC. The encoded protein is CASSYSILSSTYF.

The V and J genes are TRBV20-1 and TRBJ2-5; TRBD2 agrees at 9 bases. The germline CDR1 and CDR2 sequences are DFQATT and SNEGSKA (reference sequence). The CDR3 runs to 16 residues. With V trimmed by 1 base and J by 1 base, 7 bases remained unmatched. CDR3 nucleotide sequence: TGCAGTGCTAGAGTCCCGGGCGGGAGGGCCCAAGAGACCCAGTACTTC. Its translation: CSARVPGGRAQETQYF.

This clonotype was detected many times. CDR3 nucleotides: TGTGCCAGCAGCTTGGGGCAGACCCACACTGAAGCTTTCTTT. It yields the protein CASSLGQTHTEAFF. V usage is TRBV7-9 and J usage is TRBJ1-1, with TRBD1 as a possible D gene (5 bases). The CDR3 extends over 14 amino acids. V shed 3 bases and J shed 3 bases, with 11 bases lying between them. The germline V gene has CDR1 SEHNR and CDR2 FQNEAQ (reference sequence).

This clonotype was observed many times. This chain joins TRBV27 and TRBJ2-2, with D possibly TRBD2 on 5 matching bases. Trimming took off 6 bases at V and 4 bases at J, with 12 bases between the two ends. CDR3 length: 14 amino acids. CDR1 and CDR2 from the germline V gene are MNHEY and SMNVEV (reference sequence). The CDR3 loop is CASSPGLPTGELFF. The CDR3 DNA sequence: TGTGCCAGCAGCCCTGGACTGCCCACCGGGGAGCTGTTTTTT.

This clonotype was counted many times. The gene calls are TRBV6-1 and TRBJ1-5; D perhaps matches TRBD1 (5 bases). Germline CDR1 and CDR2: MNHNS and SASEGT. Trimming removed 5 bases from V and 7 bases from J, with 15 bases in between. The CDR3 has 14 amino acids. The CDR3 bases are TGTGCCAGCAGTCGGGACCCGGCAAACCAGCCCCAGCATTTT. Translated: CASSRDPANQPQHF.

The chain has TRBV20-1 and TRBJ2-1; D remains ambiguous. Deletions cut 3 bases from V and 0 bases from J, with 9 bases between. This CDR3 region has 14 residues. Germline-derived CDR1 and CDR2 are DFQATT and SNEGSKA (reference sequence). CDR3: CSASEVGSYNEQFF. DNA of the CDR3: TGCAGTGCTAGTGAGGTAGGCTCCTACAATGAGCAGTTCTTC.

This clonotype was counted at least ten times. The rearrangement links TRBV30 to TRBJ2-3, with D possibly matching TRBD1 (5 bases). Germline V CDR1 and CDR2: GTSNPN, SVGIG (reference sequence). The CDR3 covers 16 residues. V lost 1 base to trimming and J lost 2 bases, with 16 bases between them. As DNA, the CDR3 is TGTGCCTGGAGTGGCCTGGGGCAGGCCACCACAGATACGCAGTATTTT. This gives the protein CAWSGLGQATTDTQYF.

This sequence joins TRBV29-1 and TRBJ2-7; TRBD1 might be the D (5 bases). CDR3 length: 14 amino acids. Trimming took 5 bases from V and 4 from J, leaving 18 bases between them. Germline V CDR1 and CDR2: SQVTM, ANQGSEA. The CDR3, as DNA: TGCAGCGTTTCCTTGGAAAGGGGCTCATACGAGCAGTACTTC. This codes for CSVSLERGSYEQYF.

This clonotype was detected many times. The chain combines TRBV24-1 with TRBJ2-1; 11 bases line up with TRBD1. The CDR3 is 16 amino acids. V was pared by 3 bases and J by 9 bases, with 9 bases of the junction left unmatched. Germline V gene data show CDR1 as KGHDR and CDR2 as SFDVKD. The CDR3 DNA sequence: TGTGCCACCAGTGATCCCCTGGACAGGGGGCAGGGTGAGCAGTTCTTC. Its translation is CATSDPLDRGQGEQFF.

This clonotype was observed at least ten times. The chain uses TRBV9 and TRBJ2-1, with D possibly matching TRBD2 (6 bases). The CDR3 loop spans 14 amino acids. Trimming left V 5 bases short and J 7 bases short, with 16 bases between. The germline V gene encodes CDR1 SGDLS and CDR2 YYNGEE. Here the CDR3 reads CASSVTGVMNEQFF. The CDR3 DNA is TGTGCCAGCAGTGTGACGGGAGTAATGAATGAGCAGTTCTTC.

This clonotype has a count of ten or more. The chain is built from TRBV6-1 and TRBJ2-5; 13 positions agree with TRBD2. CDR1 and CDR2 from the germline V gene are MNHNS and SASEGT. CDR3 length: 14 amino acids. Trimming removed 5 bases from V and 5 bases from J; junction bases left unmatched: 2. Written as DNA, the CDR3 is TGTGCCAGCAGTTGGACTAGCGGGGGCGAGACCCAGTACTTC. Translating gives CASSWTSGGETQYF.

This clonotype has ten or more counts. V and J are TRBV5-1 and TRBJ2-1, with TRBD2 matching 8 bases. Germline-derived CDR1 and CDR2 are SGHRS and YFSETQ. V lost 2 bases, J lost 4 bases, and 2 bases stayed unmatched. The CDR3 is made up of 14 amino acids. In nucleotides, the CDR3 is TGCGCCAGCAGCTTTACTAGCGGTTACAATGAGCAGTTCTTC. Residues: CASSFTSGYNEQFF.

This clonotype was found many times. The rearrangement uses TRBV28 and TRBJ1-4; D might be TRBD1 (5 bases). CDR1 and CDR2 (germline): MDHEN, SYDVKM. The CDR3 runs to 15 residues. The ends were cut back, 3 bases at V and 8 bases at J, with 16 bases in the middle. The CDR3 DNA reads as TGTGCCAGCAGTTTCATCGCAGGGTTGGAAGAAAAACTGTTTTTT. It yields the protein CASSFIAGLEEKLFF.

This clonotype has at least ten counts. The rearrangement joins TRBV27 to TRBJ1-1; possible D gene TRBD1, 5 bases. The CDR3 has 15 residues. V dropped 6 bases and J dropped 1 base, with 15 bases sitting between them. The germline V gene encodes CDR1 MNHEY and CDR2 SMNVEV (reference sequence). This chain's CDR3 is CASSYSGYRNTEAFF. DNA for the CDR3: TGTGCCAGCAGCTACTCAGGGTATAGGAACACTGAAGCTTTCTTT.